This TCR beta chain was captured in a study of OX40 agonist ivuxolimab in advanced cancers. Study overall: Eligibility rules accepted prior anti-PD-1, anti-PD-L1 or anti-CTLA-4 therapy, and over 35% had some.

Germline V gene lookup returns CDR1 SGHVS and CDR2 FQNEAQ. V was clipped by 5 bases and J by 3 bases; unmatched bases: 8. The CDR3 length is 16 residues. Study-wide results and limits: Compared with others, partial responders at 0.1-3.0 mg/kg displayed clonal expansion among the lowest.

Of note for this clone: Its cognate antigen is unknown.

Profiling relied on immunoSEQ multiplex PCR, and the TCRdb table lists in-frame clones only, not all of them. Among about 54,000 clones listed, roughly 91% were seen once. The TCR comes from an adult with an advanced solid tumor such as melanoma, head and neck, liver or kidney cancer. The chain recombines TRBV7-8 with TRBJ2-7; 12 positions match TRBD2. The sample in question was CD4+ or CD8+ T cells sorted from blood, obtained in a trial of the OX40 agonist ivuxolimab. CDR3 in amino acids: CASSPWTSGTGYEQYF. The CDR3 bases are TGTGCCAGCAGCCCATGGACTAGCGGGACCGGCTACGAGCAGTACTTC.